The following is a T cell receptor beta chain sequence with its context. Its specificity is unknown. These data belong to a study of regulatory T cells in long-lasting Graves disease. On the study more broadly: Persistent Graves' disease required over 5 years of antithyroid drugs and positive TSH receptor antibodies.

Assembly of TCR beta libraries relied on iRepertoire HTBI primers together with Arm-PCR of CDR3 regions. MiXCR, run by TCRdb on the multiplex PCR reads, gives a single entry per CDR3 protein. Found here are about 450,000 distinct CDR3 sequences, around a quarter of them singletons; the top ten hold roughly 26%. Time point indicated: persistent/refractory GD, antithyroid drugs over 5 years with positive TRAb. The authors made the TCR library using RNA they extracted from PBMCs. Study-level points and caveats: Persistent Graves' patients showed less TCR diversity than newly diagnosed ones.

CDR1 is LNHDA, CDR2 SQIVND, per germline (reference sequence). Trimming removed 6 bases from V and 0 bases from J, with 15 bases in between. The length of the CDR3 is 16 residues. Sequenced material: peripheral blood mononuclear cells (PBMCs), taken when the disease was refractory, from a patient treated with antithyroid drugs. The V gene is TRBV19, the J gene TRBJ2-4; D could derive from TRBD1 or TRBD2 (7 bases each). The clonotype was recovered from a female donor with Graves disease. The CDR3 DNA reads TGTGCCAGTAGCCGACAGGGAGGGGTAGCCAAAAACATTCAGTACTTC. It yields the protein CASSRQGGVAKNIQYF. Using reference TRBV19 and TRBJ2-4 for the parts outside the CDR3, the full variable domain is DGGITQSPKYLFRKEGQNVTLSCEQNLNHDAMYWYRQDPGQGLRLIYYSQIVNDFQKGDIAEGYSVSREKKESFPLTVTSAQKNPTAFYLCASSRQGGVAKNIQYFGAGTRLSVL.